These T cell receptor beta chains were read from a single sample in a study of blood T cell repertoires in COVID-19. Assay: immunoSEQ multiplex PCR; the TCRdb copy retains only in-frame clones and omits some. Among about 54,000 clones, about 83% were seen once, and the ten largest hold 4.7%. Sequences were obtained from peripheral blood. Source of these receptors: a man aged 35 to 55 with active COVID-19. Both conserved end residues are trimmed from each CDR3. Where a row states a size, it is once, few, many or the class of an expanded clone; other rows omit it.

v_gene: TRBV12-5
abundance: .
j_gene: TRBJ2-5
CDR3aa: ASGLHQETQY

v_gene: TRBV4-2
abundance: .
j_gene: TRBJ2-7
CDR3aa: ASSQAGVTAYEQY

v_gene: TRBV5-1
abundance: .
j_gene: TRBJ2-3
CDR3aa: ASSSTGSDTQY

v_gene: TRBV19
abundance: once
j_gene: TRBJ2-2
CDR3aa: ASSALAGVPSHVLNTGELF

v_gene: TRBV20-1
abundance: .
j_gene: TRBJ2-3
CDR3aa: SASVSGSEADTQY

v_gene: TRBV6-4
abundance: .
j_gene: TRBJ2-2
CDR3aa: ASSPTGQSTGELF

v_gene: TRBV20-1
abundance: .
j_gene: TRBJ1-3
CDR3aa: SASKDQGGNTIY

v_gene: TRBV28
abundance: .
j_gene: TRBJ2-1
CDR3aa: ASSFLTGGGRDNEQF

v_gene: TRBV4-1
abundance: .
j_gene: TRBJ1-5
CDR3aa: ASSQDPQGAAQH

v_gene: TRBV5-1
abundance: few
j_gene: TRBJ2-7
CDR3aa: ASSPAGGSVEQY

v_gene: TRBV7-9
abundance: .
j_gene: TRBJ1-1
CDR3aa: ASSLQGGDTEAF

v_gene: TRBV19
abundance: once
j_gene: TRBJ1-6
CDR3aa: ASSMGGFSPLH

v_gene: TRBV2
abundance: .
j_gene: TRBJ2-7
CDR3aa: ASRGLAGLSYEQY

v_gene: TRBV2
abundance: .
j_gene: TRBJ2-7
CDR3aa: ATSRDSFLSQY

v_gene: TRBV5-6
abundance: .
j_gene: TRBJ2-7
CDR3aa: ASSLEPGKAYEQY

v_gene: TRBV29-1
abundance: few
j_gene: TRBJ1-2
CDR3aa: SAIQNRGPNYGYT

v_gene: TRBV2
abundance: .
j_gene: TRBJ2-7
CDR3aa: ASSDGTGADEQY